The rows below give T cell receptor beta chains drawn from one sample of a study of response to subunit inactivated influenza vaccine. TCRdb analysed the RT-PCR reads with MiXCR anew, one entry per CDR3 protein. The sample lists about 830,000 distinct CDR3 sequences, approximately 17% occurring once. The specimen comprised PBMCs from blood, sampled approximately 5 days after vaccination. Every receptor here comes from a man aged 45 to 65 who received an inactivated influenza vaccine. Each CDR3 is given with its conserved first and last residue. The order of the fields is J gene, D gene, clone size, V gene, CDR3 protein, CDR3 DNA. A D gene is named only where the DNA matches it firmly. Size is stated for part of the rows, as once, few or many counts, or as a class when the clone is expanded.

TRBJ2-2 TRBD2 . TRBV20-1 CSARSSGRFTNTGELFF TGCAGTGCTAGGTCTAGCGGGAGGTTTACGAACACCGGGGAGCTGTTTTTT
TRBJ2-7 . . TRBV27 CASSRQTRNEQYF TGTGCCAGCAGCCGACAGACAAGAAACGAGCAGTACTTC
TRBJ2-1 . many TRBV7-2 CASSPMPGYDYNEQFF TGTGCCAGCAGCCCCATGCCAGGGTATGACTACAATGAGCAGTTCTTC
TRBJ2-6 TRBD1 . TRBV11-2 CASSYTGTGGSGANVLTF TGTGCCAGCAGCTATACCGGGACAGGGGGCTCTGGGGCCAACGTCCTGACTTTC
TRBJ2-7 TRBD2 . TRBV20-1 CSARDRSGRHEQYF TGCAGTGCTAGAGATAGAAGCGGGAGGCACGAGCAGTACTTC
TRBJ2-5 . . TRBV27 CASSPSPSQETQYF TGTGCCAGCAGTCCGAGCCCTAGTCAAGAGACCCAGTACTTC
TRBJ2-3 TRBD2 . TRBV7-2 CAGSPGRALNTQYF TGTGCCGGGTCTCCCGGGAGGGCCCTGAATACGCAGTATTTT
TRBJ2-7 TRBD2 . TRBV20-1 CSASRTSGHYEQYF TGCAGTGCTAGCCGGACTAGCGGGCACTACGAGCAGTACTTC
TRBJ2-4 . . TRBV11-2 CASSPLRGIVAKNIQYF TGTGCCAGCAGCCCATTACGGGGGATCGTAGCCAAAAACATTCAGTACTTC
TRBJ1-5 . few TRBV7-6 CASSSGPSKVPQHF TGTGCCAGCAGCTCGGGACCCAGCAAGGTGCCCCAGCATTTT
TRBJ2-1 TRBD2 few TRBV7-3 CASSLLAGARYNEQFF TGTGCCAGCAGCCTCCTAGCGGGAGCGCGCTACAATGAGCAGTTCTTC
TRBJ2-1 TRBD2 . TRBV2 CASTRSGGEYNEQFF TGTGCCAGCACCCGTAGCGGGGGGGAGTACAATGAGCAGTTCTTC
TRBJ1-5 TRBD1 once TRBV5-6 CASSYTGQLDQPQHF TGTGCCAGCAGCTATACGGGACAGCTCGATCAGCCCCAGCATTTT
TRBJ2-1 . once TRBV7-8 CASSSRDPRHNEQFF TGTGCCAGCAGTTCCCGGGACCCGCGGCACAATGAGCAGTTCTTC
TRBJ2-7 TRBD1 few TRBV10-3 CAISATAGGLRGRYEQYF TGTGCCATCAGTGCAACGGCAGGGGGCCTACGGGGGCGCTACGAGCAGTACTTC
TRBJ2-3 TRBD2 few TRBV20-1 CSARAPSGRDTDTQYF TGCAGTGCTAGAGCTCCAAGCGGGAGGGACACAGATACGCAGTATTTT
TRBJ2-3 TRBD2 few TRBV20-1 CSAAPSGGAHTDTQYF TGCAGTGCAGCCCCTAGCGGGGGGGCCCACACAGATACGCAGTATTTT
TRBJ2-7 TRBD2 many TRBV29-1 CSVTGQGAGTSGYEQYF TGCAGCGTTACCGGACAGGGTGCGGGGACTAGCGGCTACGAGCAGTACTTC
TRBJ2-2 . few TRBV4-2 CASSQDALPTGELFF TGTGCCAGCAGCCAAGATGCCCTCCCAACCGGGGAGCTGTTTTTT
TRBJ2-1 TRBD2 few TRBV29-1 CSVDGLREGPYNEQFF TGCAGCGTTGACGGTCTGCGGGAGGGCCCCTACAATGAGCAGTTCTTC
TRBJ1-5 TRBD1 . TRBV23-1 CASSQSDRDRGLMPNQPQHF TGCGCCAGCAGTCAATCAGACCGGGACAGGGGGCTGATGCCCAATCAGCCCCAGCATTTT
TRBJ2-3 . few TRBV18 CASSPQGDPTDTQYF TGTGCCAGCTCACCACAGGGGGACCCCACAGATACGCAGTATTTT
TRBJ2-1 TRBD2 few TRBV13 CASSPRRAGSYNEQFF TGTGCCAGCAGCCCAAGGAGAGCGGGATCCTACAATGAGCAGTTCTTC
TRBJ2-1 . . TRBV3-1 CASSQDPGLRLFF TGTGCCAGCAGCCAAGATCCGGGACTCCGGCTTTTCTTC
TRBJ2-1 . few TRBV7-2 CASSLVEGYEQFF TGTGCCAGCAGCTTAGTTGAGGGGTATGAGCAGTTCTTC
TRBJ2-3 . . TRBV28 CASSQPPFRAQYF TGTGCCAGCAGTCAGCCTCCCTTTCGTGCCCAGTATTTT
TRBJ1-6 TRBD1 . TRBV4-1 CASSYTRTGNNSPLHF TGCGCCAGCAGCTATACCAGGACAGGGAATAATTCACCCCTCCACTTT
TRBJ1-5 TRBD1 few TRBV20-1 CSAPTGASNQPQHF TGCAGTGCCCCGACAGGGGCTAGCAATCAGCCCCAGCATTTT
TRBJ2-2 TRBD2 . TRBV20-1 CSARGTSGDTGELFF TGCAGTGCTAGAGGGACTAGCGGGGACACCGGGGAGCTGTTTTTT
TRBJ1-1 . many TRBV6-6 CASSQITEAFF TGTGCCAGCAGTCAAATAACTGAAGCTTTCTTT
TRBJ2-7 TRBD1 . TRBV20-1 CSARGDRGPSYEQYF TGCAGTGCTAGAGGGGACAGGGGGCCCTCCTACGAGCAGTACTTC
TRBJ2-3 TRBD1 few TRBV11-2 CASSLDFTGVDTQYF TGTGCCAGCAGCTTAGATTTTACAGGGGTTGATACGCAGTATTTT
TRBJ2-3 . few TRBV6-5 CASRKGDTQYF TGTGCCAGCAGGAAGGGAGATACGCAGTATTTT
TRBJ2-1 . . TRBV19 CASSIAGLAPRVNEQFF TGTGCCAGTAGTATAGCGGGGTTGGCACCCCGGGTGAATGAGCAGTTCTTC
TRBJ2-1 . . TRBV18 CASSDDPLKGEQFF TGTGCCAGCTCCGACGATCCCCTAAAGGGTGAGCAGTTCTTC
TRBJ1-2 . . TRBV12-3/TRBV12-4 CASTGHDYGYTF TGTGCCAGCACCGGACACGACTATGGCTACACCTTC
TRBJ2-3 TRBD1 many TRBV11-2 CASSLRRTGTGILNTQYF TGTGCCAGCAGCTTACGGAGGACCGGGACAGGGATTTTAAATACGCAGTATTTT